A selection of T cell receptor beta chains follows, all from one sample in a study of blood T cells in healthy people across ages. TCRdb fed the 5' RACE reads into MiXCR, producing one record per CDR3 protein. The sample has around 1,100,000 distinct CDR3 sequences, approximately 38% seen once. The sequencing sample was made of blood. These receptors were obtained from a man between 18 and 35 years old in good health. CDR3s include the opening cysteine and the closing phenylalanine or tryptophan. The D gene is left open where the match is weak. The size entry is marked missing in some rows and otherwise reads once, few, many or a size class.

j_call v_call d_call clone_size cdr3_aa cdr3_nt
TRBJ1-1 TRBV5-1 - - CASSLERYTEAFF TGCGCCAGCAGCTTGGAACGGTACACTGAAGCTTTCTTT
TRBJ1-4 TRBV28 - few CASSYEAGNEKLFF TGTGCCAGCAGTTATGAAGCTGGAAATGAAAAACTGTTTTTT
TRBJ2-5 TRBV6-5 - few CASGTFEETQYF TGTGCCAGCGGGACATTCGAAGAGACCCAGTACTTC
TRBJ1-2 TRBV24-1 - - CATKTDREGYTF TGTGCCACCAAGACGGACAGAGAAGGCTACACCTTC
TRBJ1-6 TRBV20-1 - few CSARGHRNNSPLHF TGCAGTGCTAGAGGACACAGGAATAATTCACCCCTCCACTTT
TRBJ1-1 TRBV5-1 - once CASSVDKTEAFF TGCGCCAGCAGCGTTGACAAGACTGAAGCTTTCTTT
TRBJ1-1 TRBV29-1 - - CSVQVQGRENTEAFF TGCAGCGTTCAAGTTCAGGGCAGGGAGAACACTGAAGCTTTCTTT
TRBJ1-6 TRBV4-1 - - CASSQAGLGSSPLHF TGCGCCAGCAGCCAAGCTGGGTTGGGGAGTTCACCCCTCCACTTT
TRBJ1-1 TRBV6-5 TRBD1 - CASSLQGEVFNTEAFF TGTGCCAGCAGCCTACAGGGGGAGGTTTTCAACACTGAAGCTTTCTTT
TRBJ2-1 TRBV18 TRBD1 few CASSPPGQGNNEQFF TGTGCCAGCTCACCCCCGGGACAGGGGAACAATGAGCAGTTCTTC
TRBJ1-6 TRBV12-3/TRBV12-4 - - CASSESRTPLHF TGTGCCAGCAGTGAGAGCAGGACACCCCTCCACTTT
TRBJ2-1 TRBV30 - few CAWSWGSYNEQFF TGTGCCTGGAGCTGGGGCTCCTACAATGAGCAGTTCTTC
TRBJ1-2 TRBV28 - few CASSSPREPFHGYTF TGTGCCAGCAGTTCCCCACGGGAACCGTTTCATGGCTACACCTTC
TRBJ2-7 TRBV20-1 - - CSARDRAGYEQYF TGCAGTGCTAGAGATCGGGCGGGCTACGAGCAGTACTTC
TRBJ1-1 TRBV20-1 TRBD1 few CSAWTGPRSTEAFF TGCAGTGCTTGGACAGGGCCGAGGAGCACTGAAGCTTTCTTT
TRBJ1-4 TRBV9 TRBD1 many CASSPRDRDNEKLFF TGTGCCAGCAGCCCCCGGGACAGGGACAATGAAAAACTGTTTTTT
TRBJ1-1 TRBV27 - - CASSLLGTGPYTEAFF TGTGCCAGCAGTTTATTGGGGACGGGACCCTACACTGAAGCTTTCTTT
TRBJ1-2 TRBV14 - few CASSQDQGFSGYTF TGTGCCAGCAGCCAAGATCAAGGCTTCTCGGGCTACACCTTC
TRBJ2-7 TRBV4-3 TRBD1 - CASSQDDRELEAQYF TGCGCCAGCAGCCAAGATGACAGGGAATTAGAGGCCCAGTACTTC
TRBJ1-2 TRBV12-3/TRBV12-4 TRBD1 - CASSHGEGTGGYYGYTF TGTGCCAGCAGCCATGGCGAAGGGACAGGGGGTTACTATGGCTACACCTTC
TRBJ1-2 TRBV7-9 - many CASSLVEGYTF TGTGCCAGCAGCTTAGTTGAAGGCTACACCTTC